This TCR beta chain comes out of a study of CD8+ T cells in alopecia areata (dated by TCRdb to the late 2010s). Background on the whole study: The study used high-throughput TCRbeta sequencing to examine T cell clonal expansion in alopecia areata, in both the C3H/HeJ mouse model and human patients. Scalp tissue and sorted CD4+ and CD8+ peripheral blood T cells from patchy and totalis/universalis alopecia areata patients and from healthy controls were covered by human TCRbeta sequencing. Clonality in the scalp was compared among normal scalp (n=4), patchy alopecia areata scalp (n=8), and alopecia totalis/universalis scalp (n=8). RNA was extracted with the PAXgene miRNA kit for fixed scalp, the miRNeasy kit for PBMCs, and the RNeasy kit for mouse skin. Amplification of TCRbeta CDR3 regions was done by immunoSEQ multiplex PCR using 35 Vbeta forward primers and 13 Jbeta reverse primers.

Findings and caveats that apply to the study as a whole: Higher clonality and more expanded CD8+ clones were observed in lesional scalp than in normal scalp, particularly in alopecia totalis/universalis, a finding suggestive of antigenic drive. Shared TCR sequences between patients were less evident than in mice, which may be partly attributable to HLA diversity in the patient population. Unlike mouse skin, which is dominated by gammadelta T cells, normal human skin has resident alphabeta T cells that are also sequenced, and this complicates analysis of the scalp TCR repertoire.

As regards this clone: No antigen is known for it. No qualities accompany the bases; no much larger clone lies one base away. This sample also contains other DNA sequences that code for the same CDR3.

The receptor library was made with the immunoSEQ multiplex PCR assay. To provide template for TCR sequencing, every sample had RNA extracted and reverse transcribed into cDNA. First-strand cDNA was synthesized with SuperScript III using a 2:1 mix of oligo-dT and random hexamers. A synthetic immune receptor repertoire was used to gauge amplification bias, and whatever bias remained was removed computationally. The study's own analysis went as follows. Raw reads were preprocessed to remove errors, and CDR3 was defined by IMGT conventions from the conserved cysteine to phenylalanine. Clonality was computed as 1 minus the Shannon entropy, with the entropy normalized by log2 of the number of productive unique TCRs. Whether each scalp clone was CD4 or CD8 was inferred by checking scalp TCRbeta sequences against the CD4 and CD8 repertoires from sorted blood. As stored in TCRdb, this immuneACCESS dataset retains in-frame rearrangements with V and J assigned. A fraction of the clones does not appear; measured against another copy, unresolved V genes explain less than half of the discrepancy, and the remainder lacks a known reason. That table is the source of V, J and clone size, and D and trimming were worked out from the DNA. Counted in this sample were about 30,000 clones; 62% of them appeared once. Under 20% of the sample is held by the ten biggest clonotypes.

The CDR3, from cysteine to phenylalanine, totals 16 residues. Only CDR3 DNA remains: 48 bases, in frame from the first base. V sheds 4 bases and J sheds 0 bases, leaving 19 bases between their ends. Taken from the germline V gene, the CDR1 and CDR2 loops are SQVTM and ANQGSEA. Lesional scalp punch biopsies and peripheral blood were obtained from alopecia areata patients. PBMCs were isolated by density centrifugation and stained for CD3, CD4 and CD8, after which CD4+ and CD8+ T cells were sorted on a FACSAria. Untreated alopecia areata patients were recruited as part of a multicenter biomarker study. For a few biomarker-study patients, blood CD8+ T cells were further sorted into NKG2D-low and NKG2D-high fractions.

This TCR came from a human donor with alopecia areata. The sequence joins TRBV29-1 to TRBJ2-7; TRBD1 could be the D gene, as 6 bases match. Material: NKG2D-high CD8+ T cells sorted from blood. The cell subset or site label, read with the paper, signifies: sorted CD8+ NKG2D-high blood T cells. Read as DNA, the sequence is TGCAGCGTTGTCGGAGAACAGGGTCGGGGCTCCTACGAGCAGTACTTC. This codes for CSVVGEQGRGSYEQYF.